The rows below give T cell receptor beta chains drawn from one sample of a study of T-cell reconstitution after alpha-beta-depleted transplantation in children. TCRdb reanalysed the PCR reads using MiXCR and keeps one entry per CDR3 protein. The sample holds 250,000 to 400,000 distinct CDR3 sequences, around 25% seen once. The material sequenced was PBMCs, mostly from graft donor cells, taken 180 days after TCRalphabeta/CD19-depleted stem cell transplant. These receptors were taken from a male patient between 5 and 17 years old who had a stem cell transplant for acute lymphoblastic leukemia, so the T cells may come from the graft donor. CDR3s include the opening cysteine and the closing phenylalanine or tryptophan. The D gene is left open where the match is weak. Rows may omit the clone size; those that give it use once, few, many or a size class.

V	J	length	D	size	DNA	CDR3
TRBV27	TRBJ1-2	13	TRBD1	-	TGTGCCAGCAGTTTAGGACAGGGTATAGGCTACACCTTC	CASSLGQGIGYTF
TRBV5-1	TRBJ2-5	16	TRBD1	-	TGCGCCAGCAGCTTGGCCCCCGGGACAGGACAAGAGACCCAGTACTTC	CASSLAPGTGQETQYF
TRBV3-1	TRBJ2-4	21	TRBD2	-	TGTGCCAGCAGCCAAGATCGACTAGCTCGGGGCGTGGCTCCAGCCAAAAACATTCAGTACTTC	CASSQDRLARGVAPAKNIQYF
TRBV2	TRBJ2-3	13	TRBD2	few	TGTGCCAAGACTAGCGGGATAGGAGATACGCAGTATTTT	CAKTSGIGDTQYF
TRBV3-1	TRBJ2-2	18	-	-	TGTGCCAGCAGCCACGAGACCTCCTCCGCCCGTAACACCGGGGAGCTGTTTTTT	CASSHETSSARNTGELFF
TRBV20-1	TRBJ1-5	11	-	-	TGCAGTGCTAGAGATAATCAGCCCCAGCATTTT	CSARDNQPQHF
TRBV7-8	TRBJ2-5	16	-	-	TGTGCCAGCAGCCGGCTTCGGGTCTTCAATGCGGAGACCCAGTACTTC	CASSRLRVFNAETQYF
TRBV29-1	TRBJ2-5	13	TRBD2	-	TGCAGCGTTGACGGACTAGTCCAAGAGACCCAGTACTTC	CSVDGLVQETQYF
TRBV12-5	TRBJ2-3	12	-	few	TGTGCTAGTGGTTTGATCAGGGATACGCAGTATTTT	CASGLIRDTQYF
TRBV12-3/TRBV12-4	TRBJ1-5	14	-	few	TGTGCCAGCAGTTTTGAGGGCACTAATCAGCCCCAGCATTTT	CASSFEGTNQPQHF
TRBV7-2	TRBJ2-3	22	TRBD2	-	TGTGCCAGCAGCTTTCCTTGGACTAGCGGGAGAACAGGCCACCGAAACACAGATACGCAGTATTTT	CASSFPWTSGRTGHRNTDTQYF
TRBV5-1	TRBJ2-2	15	-	-	TGCGCCAGCAGGGACAGCACCTTAAACACCGGGGAGCTGTTTTTT	CASRDSTLNTGELFF
TRBV11-2	TRBJ2-1	17	TRBD2	-	TGTGCCAGCAGCTTAGGTAGCGGGAGGGCCGCACACAATGAGCAGTTCTTC	CASSLGSGRAAHNEQFF
TRBV24-1	TRBJ2-1	15	TRBD1	-	TGTGCCACCAGTGATCAGGGGGCCTCCTACAATGAGCAGTTCTTC	CATSDQGASYNEQFF
TRBV13	TRBJ2-7	15	TRBD2	-	TGTGCCAGCAGCCTGCTTTCGGGAGGGCCGGTCGAGCAGTACTTC	CASSLLSGGPVEQYF
TRBV27	TRBJ2-7	14	TRBD2	-	TGTGCCAGCAGTGTTACTAGCGGCTCCTACGAGCAGTACTTC	CASSVTSGSYEQYF
TRBV7-6	TRBJ1-3	16	-	-	TGTGCCAGCAGCCAGTTCTCGGGCAGCCCTGGAAACACCATATATTTT	CASSQFSGSPGNTIYF
TRBV4-1	TRBJ2-7	15	TRBD2	-	TGCGCCAGCAGCCGAGGACTAGCGGGCCTTTACGAGCAGTACTTC	CASSRGLAGLYEQYF
TRBV5-6	TRBJ1-6	16	-	few	TGTGCCAGCAGCTTGAGTCGGGACACGGCAAATTCACCCCTCCACTTT	CASSLSRDTANSPLHF
TRBV20-1	TRBJ1-2	12	-	few	TGCAGTGCTAGTGAGACAATCTATGGCTACACCTTC	CSASETIYGYTF
TRBV5-1	TRBJ1-5	13	-	-	TGCGCCAGCAGCTTGAACAGCGCCGGGCCTCAGCATTTT	CASSLNSAGPQHF
TRBV6-1	TRBJ2-7	15	TRBD2	few	TGTGCCAGCAGATCCCCTAGCGGGAGCGCCTACGAGCAGTACTTC	CASRSPSGSAYEQYF
TRBV5-1	TRBJ2-1	15	-	-	TGCGCCAGCAGCCCGGAGCCAGGATATTACAATGAGCAGTTCTTC	CASSPEPGYYNEQFF
TRBV7-9	TRBJ2-2	11	-	-	TGTGCCAGCAGCCACACCGGGGAGCTGTTTTTT	CASSHTGELFF
TRBV9	TRBJ2-3	16	-	few	TGTGCCAGCAGCGTAGAGGGCCTGGCTAACACAGATACGCAGTATTTT	CASSVEGLANTDTQYF
TRBV5-1	TRBJ2-1	14	TRBD2	many	TGCGCCAGCACTGGACTAGCGGGACTCGATGAGCAGTTCTTC	CASTGLAGLDEQFF
TRBV5-1	TRBJ2-1	14	TRBD2	-	TGCGCCAGCAGCCGGGGAGGGTGGGACAATGAGCAGTTCTTC	CASSRGGWDNEQFF